This entry lists 19 T cell receptor beta chains sequenced from one sample in a study of T cell clonality in common variable immunodeficiency. TCRdb's copy holds only in-frame clones and misses some; the assay was immunoSEQ multiplex PCR. The sample holds some 60,000 clones, and no clone turns up only once. The sample taken for sequencing was peripheral blood mononuclear cells. Every receptor here comes from a person aged 18 to 70 in good health.

This clone was seen at least ten times. The read ends 3 residues early relative to the CDR3; the germline J gene fills the gap. The chain recombines TRBV7-8 with TRBJ2-7, with D unresolved. The V gene lost 6 bases and the J gene lost 2 bases, with 8 bases spanning the gap. This CDR3 comprises 12 residues. The germline V gene encodes CDR1 SGHVS and CDR2 FQNEAQ. CDR3 bases read: TGTGCCAGCAGAGGTAGCCCCTACGAG. As protein: CASRGSPYE. The entire CDR3 protein is CASRGSPYEQYF.

On this clone: The missing CDR3 end, 3 residues past where the read stops, is filled in from the germline J gene. This chain uses TRBV7-2 with TRBJ2-3; possibly TRBD2 for D (6 bases). The CDR3 has 14 residues. V was clipped by 5 bases and J by 6 bases, with 15 bases between them. Germline values: CDR1 SGHTA, CDR2 FQGNSA. The chain's CDR3 is CASSLGLGYDTQYF. The part of the CDR3 DNA that was read is TGTGCCAGCAGCCTGGGACTGGGATACGATACG.

This clone has ten or more counts. The sequenced fragment ends 3 residues before the CDR3 boundary, so the rest is inferred from the germline J gene. The rearrangement links TRBV19 to TRBJ1-5; D not certain. This CDR3 has 13 residues. The germline V gene has CDR1 LNHDA and CDR2 SQIVND (reference sequence). The ends were cut back, 0 bases at V and 6 bases at J, with 6 bases in the middle. CDR3 DNA (partial): TGTGCCAGTAGTATAGATCGGTTTCAGCCC. It encodes CASSIDRFQP. The entire CDR3 is CASSIDRFQPQHF. Full variable domain (remainder filled in from reference TRBV19 and TRBJ1-5): DGGITQSPKYLFRKEGQNVTLSCEQNLNHDAMYWYRQDPGQGLRLIYYSQIVNDFQKGDIAEGYSVSREKKESFPLTVTSAQKNPTAFYLCASSIDRFQPQHFGDGTRLSIL.

This clone was observed a few times. The part of the CDR3 DNA that was read is TGCGCCAGCAGTGATGGTAGCGGGCATTGGGGTGAG. This encodes CASSDGSGHWGE. The complete CDR3 protein is CASSDGSGHWGEQFF. The chain employs TRBV10-2 and TRBJ2-1, with TRBD2 matching over 7 bases. With the read ending 3 residues before the CDR3 end, the germline J gene is used to fill in that end. The trim removed 3 bases at V and 9 bases at J, leaving 11 bases unmatched. This CDR3 region has 15 residues. Germline-derived CDR1 and CDR2 are WSHSY and SAAADI.

At least ten counts were recorded for this clone. The read ends 3 residues shy of where the CDR3 ends; the end is completed using the germline J gene. The chain recombines TRBV28 with TRBJ2-7, with 9 nucleotides matching TRBD1. The CDR3 runs 20 residues. The V gene's germline CDR1 is MDHEN and CDR2 SYDVKM. Trimming cost V 4 bases and J 3 bases; bases outside gene matches: 22. The DNA read from the CDR3 is TGTGCCAGCAGTTGGGGGGACAGGGTTCAAAACGGCAGGTCTAACTACGAG. Its protein is CASSWGDRVQNGRSNYE. The CDR3, in full, reads CASSWGDRVQNGRSNYEQYF.

This clone was seen ten or more times. The read ends 3 residues before the CDR3 terminus; that terminus is restored from the germline J gene. The genes are TRBV29-1 and TRBJ2-1, with 13 nucleotides matching TRBD2. CDR1 SQVTM and CDR2 ANQGSEA come from the germline V gene. J lost 0 bases, V lost 2 bases, and 16 bases had no gene match. CDR3 length equals 21 residues. The sequenced part of the CDR3 DNA is TGCAGCGTTGAAACGCTACGCGGGACTAGCGGGGCTCTAAGCTCCTACAATGAG. This codes for CSVETLRGTSGALSSYNE. The complete CDR3 sequence is CSVETLRGTSGALSSYNEQFF.

In the case of this clone: The read ends 3 residues shy of where the CDR3 ends; the end is completed using the germline J gene. J is TRBJ1-1 and V is TRBV11-1; possible D gene TRBD1, 5 bases. Germline CDR1 reads SGHAT; CDR2 reads FQDESV (reference sequence). The CDR3 contains 14 residues. CDR3 residues: CASSPRGGNREAFF. Incomplete CDR3 DNA: TGTGCCAGCAGCCCAAGGGGTGGGAACCGAGAA.

This clone occurred many times. Coverage ceases 3 residues before the CDR3 finishes, and the germline J gene fills in the end. The V and J genes are TRBV2 and TRBJ2-3; D remains unclear. This CDR3 region has 14 residues. V was shortened by 6 bases and J by 2 bases, with 12 bases between the two germline ends. Germline-derived CDR1 and CDR2 are SNHLY and FYNNEI. The part of the CDR3 DNA that was read is TGTGCCAGCAGAAGGCCGTTATCCACAGATACG. It codes for CASRRPLSTDT. The CDR3, in full, reads CASRRPLSTDTQYF.

This clone was picked up many times. The read finishes 3 residues shy of the CDR3 end, and the germline J gene is used to complete it. V usage is TRBV20-1 and J usage is TRBJ2-5; TRBD1 is a possible D gene (6 bases). V was clipped by 3 bases and J by 4 bases, with 15 bases between them. The CDR3 has 14 amino acids. Germline V gene lookup returns CDR1 DFQATT and CDR2 SNEGSKA (reference sequence). The DNA read from the CDR3 is TGCAGTGCTAGTTTACAGGGCGCGGGAGAGACC. Protein sequence: CSASLQGAGET. The complete CDR3 reads CSASLQGAGETQYF.

This clone was picked up many times. Read coverage stops 3 residues before the CDR3 terminus; the germline J gene supplies the remainder. V usage is TRBV7-8 and J usage is TRBJ2-7; D is perhaps TRBD1 (6 bases). The CDR3 runs 15 residues. The V gene's germline CDR1 is SGHVS and CDR2 FQNEAQ. V dropped 4 bases and J dropped 0 bases, with 13 bases sitting between them. The CDR3 sequence is CASSYRDIYSYEQYF. The CDR3 bases that were read are TGTGCCAGCAGCTACCGGGACATATACTCCTACGAG.

At least ten counts were recorded for this clone. One junction end disagrees with the germline gene, perhaps due to a read error. The CDR3 end is not reached by the read, which stops 3 residues before it; the germline J gene fills it in. The chain carries TRBV13 and TRBJ1-3; tentative D call: TRBD1 (5 bases). This CDR3 contains 15 residues. CDR1 is PRHDT, CDR2 FYEKMQ, per germline (reference sequence). This chain's CDR3 is CVSSLGPGSGNTIYF. The CDR3 DNA, read in part, is TGTGTCAGCAGCTTAGGGCCAGGGTCAGGAAACACC. Supplemented by reference TRBV13 and TRBJ1-3, the full variable domain reads AAGVIQSPRHLIKEKRETATLKCYPIPRHDTVYWYQQGPGQDPQFLISFYEKMQSDKGSIPDRFSAQQFSDYHSELNMSSLELGDSALYFCVSSLGPGSGNTIYFGEGSWLTVV.

This clone was seen at least ten times. The read stops 3 residues short of the end of the CDR3; the missing end is completed from the germline J gene. This chain joins TRBV19 and TRBJ2-1; 11 bases map to TRBD2. The junction had 3 bases not matched to a gene; V was cut back by 1 base and J by 7 bases. The germline V gene has CDR1 LNHDA and CDR2 SQIVND (reference sequence). The CDR3 totals 15 residues. The CDR3 is CASSIGLAGKNEQFF. CDR3 DNA (partial): TGTGCCAGTAGTATAGGACTAGCGGGAAAAAATGAG. The full variable domain, rest sourced from reference TRBV19 and TRBJ2-1, is DGGITQSPKYLFRKEGQNVTLSCEQNLNHDAMYWYRQDPGQGLRLIYYSQIVNDFQKGDIAEGYSVSREKKESFPLTVTSAQKNPTAFYLCASSIGLAGKNEQFFGPGTRLTVL.

The table lists this clone with a few counts. Coverage ceases 3 residues before the CDR3 finishes, and the germline J gene fills in the end. This chain uses TRBV11-2 with TRBJ2-7, with 7 bases matching TRBD2. The CDR3 sequence is 12 residues long. Unmatched junction bases numbered 3, after V lost 5 bases and J lost 5 bases. Germline V lookup: CDR1 SGHAT, CDR2 FQNNGV. CDR3 sequence reads: CASSPAGDEQYF. CDR3 bases read: TGTGCCAGCAGCCCCGCGGGGGACGAG.

This clone came up many times. The read falls 3 residues short of the CDR3 end, and the missing part is taken from the germline J gene. V is TRBV2 and J is TRBJ2-5, with 8 bases matching TRBD2. CDR1 is SNHLY and CDR2 is FYNNEI in the germline V gene. V shed 6 bases, J shed 2 bases, and the junction held 11 bases outside the gene matches. The CDR3 runs 16 residues. The CDR3 loop is CASRDTSGGFQETQYF. The part of the CDR3 DNA that was read is TGTGCCAGCAGAGACACTAGCGGAGGATTTCAAGAGACC.

In this sample, this clone turned up many times. The CDR3 goes on 3 residues after the read ends, and that part is filled in from the germline J gene. The chain carries TRBV7-2 and TRBJ2-5, with a tentative D call TRBD1 (6 bases). CDR1 and CDR2 from the germline V gene are SGHTA and FQGNSA. The CDR3 runs to 14 residues. V was trimmed by 0 bases and J by 2 bases, leaving 7 bases between them. CDR3 bases read: TGTGCCAGCAGCTTAGCGAGGGGGCAAGAGACC. Translating gives CASSLARGQET. The whole CDR3 sequence reads CASSLARGQETQYF.

The table lists this clone with many counts. The missing CDR3 end, 3 residues past where the read stops, is filled in from the germline J gene. The chain carries TRBV28 and TRBJ1-1; TRBD1 agrees at 7 bases. This CDR3 has 15 residues. Germline CDR1 is MDHEN and CDR2 is SYDVKM. The CDR3 loop is CASSRTSGTDMNAFF. The part of the CDR3 DNA that was read is TGTGCCAGCAGTCGGACTTCCGGGACAGACATGAAT. Drawing the rest from reference TRBV28 and TRBJ1-1, the complete variable domain is DVKVTQSSRYLVKRTGEKVFLECVQDMDHENMFWYRQDPGLGLRLIYFSYDVKMKEKGDIPEGYSVSREKKERFSLILESASTNQTSMYLCASSRTSGTDMNAFFGQGTRLTVV.

This clone has a count of ten or more. The read terminates 3 residues before the CDR3 end, so the remaining end is supplied by the germline J gene. The J gene is TRBJ2-7, the V gene TRBV28; TRBD2 is a possible D gene (6 bases). Germline V gives CDR1 MDHEN, CDR2 SYDVKM. The CDR3 is made up of 12 amino acids. V shed 5 bases and J shed 4 bases, with 9 bases lying between them. The sequenced part of the CDR3 DNA is TGTGCCAGCAGTGGACTATTGTACGAG. It specifies CASSGLLYE. The full CDR3 protein reads CASSGLLYEQYF.

Regarding this clone: The read halts 3 residues ahead of the CDR3 end, with the missing end drawn from the germline J gene. V usage is TRBV13 and J usage is TRBJ2-7, with 10 bases identical to TRBD2. J gave up 2 bases and V 4 bases, and 5 bases lay outside the gene matches. The germline V gene encodes CDR1 PRHDT and CDR2 FYEKMQ (reference sequence). CDR3 size: 15 residues. Here the CDR3 reads CASSYSGRTTYEQYF. The DNA read from the CDR3 is TGTGCCAGCAGCTATAGCGGGAGGACGACCTACGAG.

This clone was recorded many times. The read terminates 3 residues ahead of where the CDR3 ends, so the germline J gene completes it. This chain connects TRBV10-1 to TRBJ2-1; 7 bases map to TRBD2. V was pared by 1 base and J by 1 base, with 10 bases of the junction left unmatched. The CDR3 runs 18 residues. The germline V gene encodes CDR1 WNHNN and CDR2 SYGVQD (reference sequence). This chain's CDR3 is CASSEWRSAGVSYNEQFF. The DNA read from the CDR3 is TGCGCCAGCAGTGAGTGGAGGTCGGCGGGAGTTTCCTACAATGAG.